The text below deals with one TCR beta chain. Its specificity is unknown. This record belongs to a study of cytomegalovirus exposure and HLA in healthy donors. Study conclusions and caveats: Reports showed the classifier diagnosing cytomegalovirus status with high specificity and sensitivity. Later analysis showed TCR association rates varying by HLA locus, highest for DRB1 and lowest for HLA-C.

All the people who gave samples were healthy bone marrow donors. The PCR made use of 60 Vbeta and 13 Jbeta primers. TCRdb's table, derived via immunoSEQ multiplex PCR, lists solely in-frame clones and lacks some. Counted here are under 120,000 clones, 70% occurring once; the ten biggest clones make up approximately 11%. Trimming shortened V by 0 bases and J by 2 bases, and 7 bases separated the two germline ends. The CDR3 has 14 amino acids. The germline V gene encodes CDR1 SGHRS and CDR2 YFSETQ. Sequenced: PBMCs. This TCR came from a man aged 35-49 years in good health and CMV-seropositive. The genes are TRBV5-1 and TRBJ2-3; D remains ambiguous. The CDR3 DNA is TGCGCCAGCAGCTTGGATAGAACCACAGATACGCAGTATTTT. Translation gives CASSLDRTTDTQYF. Filled out from reference TRBV5-1 and TRBJ2-3, the complete variable domain reads KAGVTQTPRYLIKTRGQQVTLSCSPISGHRSVSWYQQTPGQGLQFLFEYFSETQRNKGNFPGRFSGRQFSNSRSEMNVSTLELGDSALYLCASSLDRTTDTQYFGPGTRLTVL.